These 3 T cell receptor beta chains share one sample of origin, sequenced in a study of CD8 T cells in ankylosing spondylitis. From the 5' RACE reads, TCRdb called clonotypes with MiXCR, one entry per CDR3 protein. In the table there are roughly 42,000 distinct CDR3 sequences, less than 3.5% of which are singletons. The sequencing input was blood, either unsorted or a sorted T cell fraction (not recorded which). Every receptor here comes from a male donor with ankylosing spondylitis or in good health (not recorded which).

This clonotype was detected a few times. The J gene is TRBJ1-5, the V gene TRBV9; D might be TRBD1 (5 bases). V was pared by 3 bases and J by 8 bases, with 15 bases between. The CDR3 consists of 14 residues. Looked up from germline, CDR1 is SGDLS and CDR2 is YYNGEE. CDR3 amino acids: CASSAGASGEPQHF. The CDR3 DNA reads TGTGCCAGCAGCGCCGGAGCCTCGGGGGAGCCCCAGCATTTT. Complete variable domain (other parts from reference TRBV9 and TRBJ1-5): DSGVTQTPKHLITATGQRVTLRCSPRSGDLSVYWYQQSLDQGLQFLIQYYNGEERAKGNILERFSAQQFPDLHSELNLSSLELGDSALYFCASSAGASGEPQHFGDGTRLSIL.

In this sample, this clonotype turned up many times. The CDR3 coding sequence is TGTGCCAGCAGCGTAGATTCACTCAATGAAAAACTGTTTTTT. Amino acids: CASSVDSLNEKLFF. The chain has TRBV9 and TRBJ1-4; no clear D. Per germline, CDR1 SGDLS and CDR2 YYNGEE. The CDR3 consists of 14 residues. Trimming stripped 0 bases from V and 5 bases from J, with 8 bases between.

This clonotype has ten or more counts. The chain couples TRBV9 to TRBJ1-6; the D is unclear. Germline CDR1 and CDR2: SGDLS and YYNGEE. V was shortened by 4 bases and J by 9 bases, with 20 bases between the two germline ends. CDR3 length: 16 residues. This CDR3 reads CASSPRKGGDTSPLHF. The DNA of the CDR3 is TGTGCCAGCAGCCCCCGGAAGGGTGGCGATACTTCACCCCTCCACTTT.